A selection of T cell receptor beta chains follows, all from one sample in a study of cytomegalovirus exposure and HLA in healthy donors. Sequencing used immunoSEQ multiplex PCR; TCRdb keeps in-frame clones, though not all of them. The profile shows some 84,000 clones, more than 50% of them singletons. Sequenced sample: PBMCs. The source is a middle-aged woman in good health and CMV-seropositive. Each CDR3 is given with its conserved first and last residue. D genes are given only for firm matches. Size values are once, few and many counts, or a class for expanded clones, and some rows have none.

clone_size	j_call	v_call	d_call	cdr3_aa	cdr3_nt
NA	TRBJ2-4	TRBV4-3	TRBD1	CASSQGLDREKNIQYF	TGCGCCAGCAGCCAAGGACTGGACAGGGAGAAAAACATTCAGTACTTC
once	TRBJ1-2	TRBV5-6	TRBD1	CASSLGLGQGASGYTF	TGTGCCAGCAGCTTAGGTCTGGGACAGGGGGCAAGCGGCTACACCTTC
NA	TRBJ1-3	TRBV21-1	NA	CASSKPPRCRGSSGNTIYF	TGTGCCAGCAGCAAACCGCCGCGTTGTAGGGGGAGCTCTGGAAACACCATATATTTT
NA	TRBJ2-7	TRBV7-3	TRBD1	CASIVPGQGTGEQYF	TGTGCCAGCATCGTACCGGGACAGGGGACGGGGGAGCAGTACTTC
NA	TRBJ2-5	TRBV19	TRBD1	CASSSTGGAFWETQYF	TGTGCCAGTAGTTCTACAGGGGGCGCTTTTTGGGAGACCCAGTACTTC
NA	TRBJ2-6	TRBV30	NA	CAWRSGSGANVLTF	TGTGCCTGGAGGTCGGGTTCTGGGGCCAACGTCCTGACTTTC
NA	TRBJ2-1	TRBV28	TRBD2	CASSPGASGSYEQFF	TGTGCCAGCAGCCCGGGGGCTAGCGGGAGCTATGAGCAGTTCTTC
NA	TRBJ2-3	TRBV5-1	NA	CASSFPPDTQYF	TGCGCCAGCAGCTTCCCTCCAGATACGCAGTATTTT
NA	TRBJ1-5	TRBV10-3	NA	CAISGEGNQPQHF	TGTGCCATCTCCGGGGAGGGCAATCAGCCCCAGCATTTT
NA	TRBJ1-4	TRBV6-1	NA	CASSELRAATEKLFF	TGTGCCAGCAGTGAACTCAGGGCGGCAACGGAAAAACTGTTTTTT
NA	TRBJ2-3	TRBV10-1	NA	CASSGGDLFTDTQYF	TGCGCCAGCAGTGGTGGGGACTTGTTCACAGATACGCAGTATTTT
NA	TRBJ1-1	TRBV7-9	NA	CSSSLGGETEAFF	TGTTCCAGCAGCTTAGGGGGGGAGACTGAAGCTTTCTTT
NA	TRBJ2-7	TRBV6-1	TRBD1	CASSEQDRVSYEQYF	TGTGCCAGCAGTGAACAGGACAGGGTCTCCTACGAGCAGTACTTC
NA	TRBJ1-5	TRBV5-1	TRBD1	CASSLGTANQPQHF	TGCGCCAGCAGCCTAGGGACAGCGAATCAGCCCCAGCATTTT
NA	TRBJ1-3	TRBV7-2	NA	CASSLSGSGNTIYF	TGTGCCAGCAGCTTATCAGGGTCTGGAAACACCATATATTTT
once	TRBJ1-4	TRBV19	TRBD1	CASSIPTGGSGEKLFF	TGTGCCAGTAGTATTCCAACAGGGGGCTCTGGTGAAAAACTGTTTTTT
once	TRBJ2-1	TRBV7-2	TRBD1	CASSLVDRGSYNEQFF	TGTGCCAGCAGCTTAGTGGACAGGGGCTCCTACAATGAGCAGTTCTTC
NA	TRBJ1-2	TRBV30	TRBD1	CAWAALRTGNGYTF	TGTGCCTGGGCCGCACTAAGGACAGGGAATGGCTACACCTTC
NA	TRBJ1-4	TRBV5-6	NA	CASSLGAYNEKLFF	TGTGCCAGCAGCTTGGGGGCGTACAATGAAAAACTGTTTTTT
NA	TRBJ1-2	TRBV27	NA	CASSLEGGEPYGYTF	TGTGCCAGCAGTTTAGAGGGTGGGGAACCCTATGGCTACACCTTC
few	TRBJ1-4	TRBV7-9	NA	CASSLALWVEDEKLFF	TGTGCCAGCAGCTTAGCGCTTTGGGTTGAGGATGAAAAACTGTTTTTT
NA	TRBJ2-4	TRBV6-1	TRBD1	CASSASRDRGLAKNIQYF	TGTGCCAGCAGTGCGTCCCGGGACAGGGGACTAGCCAAAAACATTCAGTACTTC
NA	TRBJ1-3	TRBV25-1	NA	CASSEYREYPGNTIYF	TGTGCCAGCAGTGAATATAGGGAGTATCCTGGAAACACCATATATTTT
NA	TRBJ2-7	TRBV19	TRBD1	CASNQPGQGNEQYF	TGTGCCAGTAACCAGCCGGGACAGGGAAACGAGCAGTACTTC
NA	TRBJ2-6	TRBV28	NA	CASSPTGQGSGANVLTF	TGTGCCAGCAGTCCTACCGGGCAGGGCTCTGGGGCCAACGTCCTGACTTTC
few	TRBJ2-1	TRBV9	NA	CASSEGDYNEQFF	TGTGCCAGCAGCGAGGGAGATTATAATGAGCAGTTCTTC
few	TRBJ1-1	TRBV2	TRBD1	CASSVNRGYTEAFF	TGTGCCAGCAGTGTCAACAGGGGTTACACTGAAGCTTTCTTT
few	TRBJ1-3	TRBV18	NA	CASSGVRGASGNTIYF	TGTGCCAGCTCCGGAGTGCGGGGGGCGAGCGGAAACACCATATATTTT
NA	TRBJ1-1	TRBV30	NA	CAWSFGGGGTEAFF	TGTGCCTGGAGTTTCGGGGGAGGTGGCACTGAAGCTTTCTTT
NA	TRBJ1-2	TRBV6-6	TRBD1	CASSTTGGKGGYGYTF	TGTGCCAGCAGTACAACAGGGGGCAAAGGCGGGTATGGCTACACCTTC
NA	TRBJ2-7	TRBV27	NA	CASSPGLPGEQYF	TGTGCCAGCAGTCCAGGACTACCCGGCGAGCAGTACTTC
NA	TRBJ1-5	TRBV28	NA	CASSSTPSIGNQPQHF	TGTGCCAGCAGTTCAACCCCTTCTATTGGTAATCAGCCCCAGCATTTT
NA	TRBJ2-5	TRBV5-4	TRBD2	CASSGLAGAMETQYF	TGTGCCAGCAGCGGGCTAGCGGGAGCCATGGAGACCCAGTACTTC
NA	TRBJ2-2	TRBV2	TRBD1	CASSQQGAENTGELFF	TGTGCCAGCAGCCAACAGGGGGCTGAGAACACCGGGGAGCTGTTTTTT
NA	TRBJ2-3	TRBV11-2	TRBD2	CASSFAGQAGGPDTQYF	TGTGCCAGCAGCTTTGCTGGACAAGCGGGAGGGCCTGATACGCAGTATTTT
NA	TRBJ1-2	TRBV4-3	NA	CASSQEVRFGQRYTF	TGCGCCAGCAGCCAAGAAGTTCGTTTTGGACAGCGCTACACCTTC
NA	TRBJ1-1	TRBV9	NA	CASSEEGYNTEAFF	TGTGCCAGCAGTGAGGAGGGCTATAACACTGAAGCTTTCTTT
NA	TRBJ1-4	TRBV6-6	NA	CASSRPQTTNEKLFF	TGTGCCAGCAGTCGTCCGCAGACAACTAATGAAAAACTGTTTTTT
once	TRBJ2-4	TRBV4-3	TRBD2	CASSQEVAGAGRTKNIQYF	TGCGCCAGCAGCCAAGAAGTAGCGGGAGCGGGGAGAACCAAAAACATTCAGTACTTC
NA	TRBJ2-5	TRBV5-1	TRBD2	CASSAGLAGETQYF	TGCGCCAGCAGCGCTGGACTAGCCGGGGAGACCCAGTACTTC
NA	TRBJ2-7	TRBV5-1	NA	CASSSSGSEQYF	TGCGCCAGCAGCTCCTCCGGGAGCGAGCAGTACTTC
NA	TRBJ2-1	TRBV5-1	TRBD1	CASSFIPGTGGHNEQFF	TGCGCCAGCAGTTTTATCCCCGGGACAGGGGGGCACAATGAGCAGTTCTTC
NA	TRBJ2-7	TRBV5-1	TRBD2	CASSLGTSATYEQYF	TGCGCCAGCAGCTTAGGGACTAGCGCTACCTACGAGCAGTACTTC
NA	TRBJ1-2	TRBV5-6	NA	CASSLWRSSNYGYTF	TGTGCCAGCAGCCTGTGGAGGTCCTCTAACTATGGCTACACCTTC
NA	TRBJ2-2	TRBV14	NA	CASSQLSRVTGELFF	TGTGCCAGCAGCCAACTTTCTCGGGTGACCGGGGAGCTGTTTTTT
NA	TRBJ1-5	TRBV28	TRBD1	CASSLISGGSNQPQHF	TGTGCCAGCAGTTTAATTTCAGGGGGAAGCAATCAGCCCCAGCATTTT
NA	TRBJ2-1	TRBV7-2	TRBD2	CASSSRLAVSYNEQFF	TGTGCCAGCAGCTCCCGACTAGCGGTCTCCTACAATGAGCAGTTCTTC
NA	TRBJ2-3	TRBV15	TRBD2	CATSRDRERLAGDTDTQYF	TGTGCCACCAGCAGAGATCGTGAGAGACTAGCGGGAGACACAGATACGCAGTATTTT
NA	TRBJ2-7	TRBV7-2	TRBD2	CASSFAGGREYEQYF	TGTGCCAGCAGCTTCGCGGGCGGGAGGGAATACGAGCAGTACTTC
NA	TRBJ2-7	TRBV2	TRBD2	CASSEWREGPYEQYF	TGTGCCAGCAGTGAATGGCGGGAGGGCCCCTACGAGCAGTACTTC
few	TRBJ2-7	TRBV18	NA	CASSPGPYEQYF	TGTGCCAGCTCACCGGGCCCCTACGAGCAGTACTTC
NA	TRBJ2-7	TRBV5-1	TRBD1	CASSFADRAHEQYF	TGCGCCAGCAGTTTTGCGGACAGGGCACACGAGCAGTACTTC
NA	TRBJ2-5	TRBV4-1	TRBD1	CASSQGQGNLETQYF	TGCGCCAGCAGCCAAGGACAGGGGAACCTCGAGACCCAGTACTTC